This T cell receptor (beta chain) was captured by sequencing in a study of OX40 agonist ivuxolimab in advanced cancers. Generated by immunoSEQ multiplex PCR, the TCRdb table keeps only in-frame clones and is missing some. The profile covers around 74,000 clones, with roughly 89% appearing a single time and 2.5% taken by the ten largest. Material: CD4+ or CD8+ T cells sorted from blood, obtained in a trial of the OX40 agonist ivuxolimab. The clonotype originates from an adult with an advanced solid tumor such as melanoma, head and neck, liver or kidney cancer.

The CDR3 reads CASSNSDRGAYEQYF. The CDR3 nucleotides are TGCGCCAGCAGTAATTCGGACAGGGGTGCCTACGAGCAGTACTTC. The V call is TRBV5-1, the J call TRBJ2-7, with 9 bases identical to TRBD1. Unmatched junction bases numbered 8, after V lost 5 bases and J lost 2 bases. This CDR3 comprises 15 residues. Germline-derived CDR1 and CDR2 are SGHRS and YFSETQ.